This T cell receptor (beta chain) originates from a study of T cells in Graves' hyperthyroidism and ophthalmopathy. In the study overall: Staff took peripheral blood when the initial diagnosis was made, before any treatment began.

Diagnosis rested on symptoms, serum thyroxine and TRAb, thyroid ultrasound, and orbital computed tomography. This clonotype was detected many times. There are 16 residues in the CDR3. V was cut by 0 bases and J by 4 bases, with 18 bases left in between. Germline V lookup: CDR1 DFQATT, CDR2 SNEGSKA (reference sequence). RNA transcripts yielded amplified TCR beta CDR3 regions. Primed by the HTBI set, a first-round RT-PCR was run on the TCR CDR3. TCRdb passed the multiplex PCR reads through MiXCR, listing each CDR3 protein once. The table includes 400,000 to 600,000 distinct CDR3 sequences, less than 25% detected once.

The sample comprised blood. The source of this sequence is a man aged 18-30 years with Graves' hyperthyroidism. V gene TRBV20-1 combines with J gene TRBJ1-1; tentatively, D is TRBD1 (6 bases). DNA of the CDR3: TGCAGTGCTAGAGATCGGGCAGGGGTTAGCGTCACTGAAGCTTTCTTT. Encoded protein: CSARDRAGVSVTEAFF.